This T cell receptor beta chain comes out of a study of blood T cell repertoires in COVID-19. Across the whole study: COVID-19 samples, acute and convalescent, were from the United States, Italy and Spain. Nucleic acid was either cDNA or gDNA, and it came from T cells, B-cell-depleted T cells, or PBMCs.

Unmatched junction bases numbered 9, after V lost 5 bases and J lost 1 base. CDR1 and CDR2 (germline): SEHNR, FQNEAQ (reference sequence). The CDR3 consists of 16 residues. Original analysis: Amplification from reference gene primers served as the basis for estimated nucleated cell counts. TCRdb's copy holds only in-frame clones and misses some; the assay was immunoSEQ multiplex PCR. That table supplies the V and J calls and clone size; D and trimming were determined from the DNA. The sample records 30,000 to 40,000 clones, under 90% being singletons. Sequencing was carried out using peripheral blood. The sequence was obtained from a man between 50 and 59 years old with acute or convalescent COVID-19. This rearrangement joins TRBV7-9 to TRBJ2-5; 8 bases fit TRBD2. CDR3 nucleotides: TGTGCCAGCAGCCTAGGGTGGGCGGGAGGCCAAGAGACCCAGTACTTC. Amino acid sequence: CASSLGWAGGQETQYF. The full variable domain, in which reference TRBV7-9 and TRBJ2-5 provide the parts outside the CDR3, is DTGVSQNPRHKITKRGQNVTFRCDPISEHNRLYWYRQTLGQGPEFLTYFQNEAQLEKSRLLSDRFSAERPKGSFSTLEIQRTEQGDSAMYLCASSLGWAGGQETQYFGPGTRLLVL.